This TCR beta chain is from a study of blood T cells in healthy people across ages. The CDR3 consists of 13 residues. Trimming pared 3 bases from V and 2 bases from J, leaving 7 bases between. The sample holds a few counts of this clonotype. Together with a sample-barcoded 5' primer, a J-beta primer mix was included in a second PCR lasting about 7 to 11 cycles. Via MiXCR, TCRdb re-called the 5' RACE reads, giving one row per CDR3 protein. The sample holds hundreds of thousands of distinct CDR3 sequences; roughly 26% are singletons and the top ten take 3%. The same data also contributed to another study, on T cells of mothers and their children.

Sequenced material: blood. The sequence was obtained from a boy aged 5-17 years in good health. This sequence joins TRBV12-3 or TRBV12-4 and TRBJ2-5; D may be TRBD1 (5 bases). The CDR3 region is CASSFYRQETQYF. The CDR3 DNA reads TGTGCCAGCAGTTTCTACAGGCAAGAGACCCAGTACTTC.